This T cell receptor beta chain derives from a study of blood T cell repertoires in COVID-19 (dated by TCRdb to about 2020). About the full investigation: Samples covering the acute and convalescent phases of COVID-19 were provided by collaborators in the United States, Italy and Spain. Where available, HLA class I and class II types were taken from metadata supplied by the sample provider and were not determined by assay-based typing. The dataset comprised deeply sampled blood TCRbeta repertoires from subjects exposed to, actively infected with, or recovered from COVID-19. The repertoires were released in a freely available public database meant as a resource for research on the immune response to SARS-CoV-2. Samples came from the ongoing ImmuneRACE study (first 160 participants) plus 1,254 subjects from 6 global collaborators. A de-identified subject ID, COVID-19 status, age in years and sex were almost always included in the sample metadata. The prospective study material was composed of cDNA or gDNA derived from T cells, B-cell-depleted T cells, or PBMCs. The research as a whole found: The amount of clinical and demographic metadata varied by source and participant and was provided uncurated.

Remarks on this clone: The antigen this receptor binds is unknown. Nothing much larger sits one base from this clone, and base qualities are not available.

The CDR3 holds 14 amino acids from the cysteine to the phenylalanine. Only the CDR3 part of the read is kept: 42 bases, read in frame from the first base. Taken from the germline V gene (reference sequence), the CDR1 and CDR2 loops are MNHEY and SMNVEV. The V end loses 4 bases and the J end loses 1 base, and a stretch of 8 bases separates them. The collaborating institutions used their own protocols to collect whole blood in K2EDTA tubes. Collaborator samples were shipped for TCRbeta analysis as frozen whole blood, isolated PBMCs, or DNA extracted from either sample type. TCRbeta CDR3 regions were amplified from genomic DNA using the immunoSEQ Assay, a bias-controlled multiplex PCR. On the authors' methods: The number of nucleated cells in each sample was estimated by amplification of reference gene primers within the assay. To quantify the absolute abundance of each unique TCRbeta CDR3 rearrangement, sequence reads were collapsed and filtered. Productive Simpson clonality was computed per sample as the square root of Simpson's diversity index over productive rearrangements. TCRdb stores this immuneACCESS table with in-frame sequences only. Part of the clones is absent; in the studies checked, under half of the shortfall reflects unresolved V genes, and no reason is known for the rest. V and J calls and clone size are copied from that table; D and trimming were computed from the DNA. The sample profile shows 150,000 to 200,000 clones; less than 85% of them were found once. 2.5% to 3.5% of the sample belongs to the ten largest clones.

Sample: peripheral blood. The sequence derives from a woman older than 75 with acute or convalescent COVID-19. The chain is encoded by TRBV27 joined to TRBJ2-4, and TRBD1 may be the D gene, going by 5 matching bases. The CDR3 reads CASSSYRAKNIQYF. The base sequence is TGTGCCAGCAGTTCCTACAGGGCCAAAAACATTCAGTACTTC.